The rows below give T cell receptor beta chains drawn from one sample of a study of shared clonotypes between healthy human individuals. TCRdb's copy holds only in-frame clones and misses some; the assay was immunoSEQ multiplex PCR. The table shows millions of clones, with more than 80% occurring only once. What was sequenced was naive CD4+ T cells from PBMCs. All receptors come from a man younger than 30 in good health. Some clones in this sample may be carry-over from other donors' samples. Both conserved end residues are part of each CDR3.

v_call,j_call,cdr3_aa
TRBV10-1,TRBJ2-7,CASRRDREGSEQYF
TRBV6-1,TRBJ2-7,CASAGYDLIDYEQYF
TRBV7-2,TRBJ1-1,CASRSDTPAEAFF
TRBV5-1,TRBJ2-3,CASSRLAGSTDTQYF
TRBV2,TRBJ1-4,CASRPRDTNEKLFF
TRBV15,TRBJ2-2,CATSTSLGELFF
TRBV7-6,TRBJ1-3,CASSSGAGHGNTIYF
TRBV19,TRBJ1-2,CASSIMGYGYTF
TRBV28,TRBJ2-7,CASSLGASGSYEQYF
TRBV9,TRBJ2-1,CASSVVGGPYNEQFF
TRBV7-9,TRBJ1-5,CASSLAGGGNQPQHF
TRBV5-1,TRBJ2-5,CASSLEGSGREETQYF
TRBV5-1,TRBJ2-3,CASSLVLAISTDTQYF
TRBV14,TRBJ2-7,CASSHQGKGSEQYF
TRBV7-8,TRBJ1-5,CASSLVARGGYSNQPQHF
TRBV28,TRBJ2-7,CASSLGGVSYEQYF
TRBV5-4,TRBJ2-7,CASSGGVRVKEQYF
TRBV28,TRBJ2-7,CASSSPQGGRGSYEQYF
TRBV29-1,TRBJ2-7,CSVPLQVSSYEQYF
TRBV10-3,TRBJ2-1,CAISDPPGLDLVDEQFF
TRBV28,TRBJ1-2,CASSLKPGGAGGVQRGYTF
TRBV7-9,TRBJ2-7,CASSPGHSGTPYEQYF
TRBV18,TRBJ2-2,CASSPPRPTDTGELFF
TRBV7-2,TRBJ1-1,CASSLEFGLAGNTEAFF
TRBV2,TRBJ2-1,CASSFTAPGVNNEQFF
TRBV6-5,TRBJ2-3,CASSEVVLKYF
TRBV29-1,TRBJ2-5,CSGGSAVETQYF
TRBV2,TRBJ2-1,CASLLYNEQFF
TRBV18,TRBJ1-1,CASSTDTEAFF
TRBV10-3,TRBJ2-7,CAISDRGAAERHEQYF
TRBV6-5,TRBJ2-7,CASSGSGQGSYEQYF
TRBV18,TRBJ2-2,CASSLMWVAGATGELFF
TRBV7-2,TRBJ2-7,CASSLRDRIYEQYF
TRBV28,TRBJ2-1,CASSPNRADNEQFF
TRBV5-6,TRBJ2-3,CASSPGTGIPDTQYF
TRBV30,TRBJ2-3,CAWRVAGAGDTQYF
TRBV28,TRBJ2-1,CASSLTTRGSGSYNEQFF
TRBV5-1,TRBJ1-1,CASSWGPGALNTEAFF
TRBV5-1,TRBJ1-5,CASSLDYNQPQHF
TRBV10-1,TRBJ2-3,CASSDGSSTDTQYF
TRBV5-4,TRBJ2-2,CASSPGLAGINTGELFF
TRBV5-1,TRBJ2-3,CASSYLAGTDTQYF
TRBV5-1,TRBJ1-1,CASSKTGTGAEAFF
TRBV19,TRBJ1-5,CASSTSGGQGYQPQHF
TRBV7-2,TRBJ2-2,CASSLVGLGNTGELFF
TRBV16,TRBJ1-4,CASSRSTATNEKLFF
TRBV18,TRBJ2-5,CASSRASTQETQYF
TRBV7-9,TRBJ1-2,CASSFGDRAGYTF
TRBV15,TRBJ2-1,CATSRDVGQGPANEQFF
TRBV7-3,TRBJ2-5,CASSLLGRGETQYF
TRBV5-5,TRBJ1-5,CASTRQASNQPQHF
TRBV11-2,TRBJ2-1,CASSFIGAARRGARGQFF
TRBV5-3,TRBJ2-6,CARSADPLDVLTF
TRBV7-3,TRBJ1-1,CASSLTPTGYTEAFF
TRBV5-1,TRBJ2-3,CASSPGRVSTDTQYF
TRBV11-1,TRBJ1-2,CASSKGREYGYTF
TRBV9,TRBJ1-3,CASSVTAGTISGNTIYF